What follows are 2 T cell receptor beta chains derived from one specimen sequenced in a study of blood T cell repertoires in COVID-19 (dated by TCRdb to 2018 to 2021). Preparation of the library involved the immunoSEQ multiplex PCR assay. TCRdb retrieved this table from immuneACCESS and kept in-frame rearrangements only. Not all clones are present; in checked studies, unresolved V genes account for under half, and no reason is known for the remainder. For this sample there are about 210,000 clones; approximately 80% appear just once. The ten largest make up roughly 8.7% of the sample. Sequencing was carried out using peripheral blood. These receptors all stem from a man aged 50 to 60 with active or convalescent COVID-19.

V is TRBV5-1 and J is TRBJ1-2, with D hard to call. CDR1 and CDR2 (germline): SGHRS, YFSETQ. The CDR3 has 13 residues. Trimming took 0 bases from V and 5 from J, leaving 8 bases between them. The chain's CDR3 is CASSLAGRYGYTF. CDR3 nucleotide sequence: TGCGCCAGCAGCTTGGCGGGAAGGTATGGCTACACCTTC.

This clone was picked up a small number of times. The chain combines TRBV6-2 or TRBV6-3 with TRBJ1-5; no clear D gene. Germline V CDR1 and CDR2: MNHEY, SVGEGT. The CDR3 is 14 amino acids. With 2 bases removed from V and 6 bases from J, the gap between germline ends came to 11 bases. The CDR3 reads CASSYNGWSQPQHF. DNA of the CDR3: TGTGCCAGCAGTTACAATGGGTGGAGTCAGCCCCAGCATTTT.